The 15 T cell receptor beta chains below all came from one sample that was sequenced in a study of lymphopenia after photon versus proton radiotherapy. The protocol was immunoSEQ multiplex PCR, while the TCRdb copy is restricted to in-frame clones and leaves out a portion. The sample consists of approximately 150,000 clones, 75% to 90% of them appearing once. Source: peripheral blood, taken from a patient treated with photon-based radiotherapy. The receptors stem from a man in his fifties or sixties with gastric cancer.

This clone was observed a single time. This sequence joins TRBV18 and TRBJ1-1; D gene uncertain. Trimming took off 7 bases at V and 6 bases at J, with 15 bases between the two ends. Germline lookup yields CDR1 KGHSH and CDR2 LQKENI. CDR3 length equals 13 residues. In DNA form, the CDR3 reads TGTGCCAGCTTACCTATCCCGGCCGCTGAAGCTTTCTTT. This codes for CASLPIPAAEAFF.

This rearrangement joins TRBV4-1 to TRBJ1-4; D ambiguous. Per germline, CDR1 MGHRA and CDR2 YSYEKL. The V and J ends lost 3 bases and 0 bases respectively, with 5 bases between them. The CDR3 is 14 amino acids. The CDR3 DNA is TGCGCCAGCAGCCACACAGCAACTAATGAAAAACTGTTTTTT. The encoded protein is CASSHTATNEKLFF.

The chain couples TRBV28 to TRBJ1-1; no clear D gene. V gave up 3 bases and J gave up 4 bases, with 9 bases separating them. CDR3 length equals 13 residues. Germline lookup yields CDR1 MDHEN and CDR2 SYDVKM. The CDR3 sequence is CASSLTGVTEAFF. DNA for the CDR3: TGTGCCAGCAGTTTGACTGGAGTCACTGAAGCTTTCTTT.

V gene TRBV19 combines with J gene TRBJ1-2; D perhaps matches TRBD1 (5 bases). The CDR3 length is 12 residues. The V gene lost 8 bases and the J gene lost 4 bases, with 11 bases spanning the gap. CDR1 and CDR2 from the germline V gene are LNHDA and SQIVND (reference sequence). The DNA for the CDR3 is TGTGCCAGTGGGACGGGAACCTATGGCTACACCTTC. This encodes CASGTGTYGYTF. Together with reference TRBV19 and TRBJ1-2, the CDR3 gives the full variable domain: DGGITQSPKYLFRKEGQNVTLSCEQNLNHDAMYWYRQDPGQGLRLIYYSQIVNDFQKGDIAEGYSVSREKKESFPLTVTSAQKNPTAFYLCASGTGTYGYTFGSGTRLTVV.

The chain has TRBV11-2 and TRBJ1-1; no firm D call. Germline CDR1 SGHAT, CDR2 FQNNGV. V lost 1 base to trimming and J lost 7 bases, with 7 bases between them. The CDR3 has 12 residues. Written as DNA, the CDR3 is TGTGCCAGCAGCTTAGGCCGCGGTGAAGCTTTCTTT. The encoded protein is CASSLGRGEAFF.

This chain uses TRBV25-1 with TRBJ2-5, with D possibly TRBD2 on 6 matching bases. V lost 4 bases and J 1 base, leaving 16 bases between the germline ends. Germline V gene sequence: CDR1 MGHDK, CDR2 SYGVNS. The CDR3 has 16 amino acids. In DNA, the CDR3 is TGTGCCAGCAGTGCGCGGGACTTTCGACTCCAAGAGACCCAGTACTTC. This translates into CASSARDFRLQETQYF.

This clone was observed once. CDR3 DNA sequence: TGTGCCAGCAGCCAAGATATGCAGGGGAGCACTGAAGCTTTCTTT. Residues: CASSQDMQGSTEAFF. J is TRBJ1-1 and V is TRBV4-2, with D perhaps matching TRBD1 (6 bases). The germline V and J ends were trimmed by 0 bases and 4 bases, with 12 bases remaining between them. The CDR3 covers 15 residues. Germline CDR1 is LGHNA and CDR2 is YNFKEQ.

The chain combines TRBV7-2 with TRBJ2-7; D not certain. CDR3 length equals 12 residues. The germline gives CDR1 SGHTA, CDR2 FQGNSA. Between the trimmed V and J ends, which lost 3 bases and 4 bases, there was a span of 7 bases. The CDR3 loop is CASSLSLYEQYF. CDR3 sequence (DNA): TGTGCCAGCAGCTTGTCTCTATACGAGCAGTACTTC. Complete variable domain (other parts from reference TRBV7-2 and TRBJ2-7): GAGVSQSPSNKVTEKGKDVELRCDPISGHTALYWYRQSLGQGLEFLIYFQGNSAPDKSGLPSDRFSAERTGGSVSTLTIQRTQQEDSAVYLCASSLSLYEQYFGPGTRLTVT.

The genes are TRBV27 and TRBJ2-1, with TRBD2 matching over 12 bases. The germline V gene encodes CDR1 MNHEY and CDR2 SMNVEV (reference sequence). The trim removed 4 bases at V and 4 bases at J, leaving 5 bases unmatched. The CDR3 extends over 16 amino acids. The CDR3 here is CASSSLAGGPYNEQFF. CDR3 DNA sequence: TGTGCCAGCAGTTCGCTAGCGGGAGGGCCGTACAATGAGCAGTTCTTC.

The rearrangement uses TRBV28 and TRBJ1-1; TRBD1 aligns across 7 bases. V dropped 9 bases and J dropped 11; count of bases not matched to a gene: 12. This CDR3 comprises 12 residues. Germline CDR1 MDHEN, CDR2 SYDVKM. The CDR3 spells CASTQGGRRAFF. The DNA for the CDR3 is TGTGCCAGTACCCAGGGGGGAAGACGGGCTTTCTTT.

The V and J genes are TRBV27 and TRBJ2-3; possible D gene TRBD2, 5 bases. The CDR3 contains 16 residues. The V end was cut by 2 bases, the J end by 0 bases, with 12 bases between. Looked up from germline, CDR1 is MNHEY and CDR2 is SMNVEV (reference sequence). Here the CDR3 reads CASSLTRGASTDTQYF. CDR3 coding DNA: TGTGCCAGCAGTTTAACCCGGGGAGCTAGCACAGATACGCAGTATTTT.

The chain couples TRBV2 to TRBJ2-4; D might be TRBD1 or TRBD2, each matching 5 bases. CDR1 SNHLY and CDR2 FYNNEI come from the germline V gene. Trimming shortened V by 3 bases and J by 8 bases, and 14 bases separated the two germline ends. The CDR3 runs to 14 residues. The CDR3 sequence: CASSDRTGRDIQYF. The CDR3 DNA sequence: TGTGCCAGCAGTGATAGGACGGGGCGAGACATTCAGTACTTC.

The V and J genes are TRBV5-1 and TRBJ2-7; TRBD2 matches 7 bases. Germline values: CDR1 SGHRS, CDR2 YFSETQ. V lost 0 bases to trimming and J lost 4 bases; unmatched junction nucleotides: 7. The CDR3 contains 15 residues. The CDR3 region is CASSLVVAGNYEQYF. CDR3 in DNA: TGCGCCAGCAGCTTGGTGGTAGCGGGCAATTACGAGCAGTACTTC. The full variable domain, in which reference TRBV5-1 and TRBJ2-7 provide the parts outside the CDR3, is KAGVTQTPRYLIKTRGQQVTLSCSPISGHRSVSWYQQTPGQGLQFLFEYFSETQRNKGNFPGRFSGRQFSNSRSEMNVSTLELGDSALYLCASSLVVAGNYEQYFGPGTRLTVT.

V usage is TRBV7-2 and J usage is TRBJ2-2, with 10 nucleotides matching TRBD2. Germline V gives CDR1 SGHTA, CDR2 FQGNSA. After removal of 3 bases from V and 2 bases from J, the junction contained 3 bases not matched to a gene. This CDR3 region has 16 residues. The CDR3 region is CASSFRTSGNTGELFF. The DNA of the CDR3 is TGTGCCAGCAGCTTCCGGACTAGCGGAAACACCGGGGAGCTGTTTTTT.

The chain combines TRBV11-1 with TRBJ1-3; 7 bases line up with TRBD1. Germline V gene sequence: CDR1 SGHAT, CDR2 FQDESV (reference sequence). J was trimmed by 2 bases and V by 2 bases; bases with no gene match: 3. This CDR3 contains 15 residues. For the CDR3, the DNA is TGTGCCAGCAGCTTATACAGGGGAGCTGGAAACACCATATATTTT. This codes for CASSLYRGAGNTIYF. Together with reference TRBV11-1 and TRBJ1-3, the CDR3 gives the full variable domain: EAEVAQSPRYKITEKSQAVAFWCDPISGHATLYWYRQILGQGPELLVQFQDESVVDDSQLPKDRFSAERLKGVDSTLKIQPAELGDSAMYLCASSLYRGAGNTIYFGEGSWLTVV.